Reported below is one T cell receptor (beta chain). The antigen is undetermined. These data are taken from a study of T cell responses to AZD1222 COVID-19 vaccine. Study outcomes and limitations: Sampled repertoires all dated from after the peak T cell response. Dominant at 160-218 and 743-854, vaccine-associated CD4 TCRs also spanned spike. At baseline, seropositivity was found in only a handful of AZD1222 recipients.

Data came from immunoSEQ multiplex PCR; TCRdb stores just in-frame clones and leaves some out. The repertoire consists of about 99,000 clones, with approximately 90% occurring once and the leading ten covering about 8.3%. Germline-derived CDR1 and CDR2 are MDHEN and SYDVKM. The CDR3 covers 14 residues. Trimming removed 3 bases from V and 4 bases from J, with 12 bases in between. This sample comprised peripheral blood, obtained 28 days after the second AZD1222 dose. The chain carries TRBV28 and TRBJ1-2; D may be TRBD1 (5 bases). The sequence was collected from an adult who received the AZD1222 COVID-19 vaccine. Here the CDR3 reads CASSFSGQGYGYTF. In DNA, the CDR3 is TGTGCCAGCAGTTTCAGTGGGCAGGGCTATGGCTACACCTTC.